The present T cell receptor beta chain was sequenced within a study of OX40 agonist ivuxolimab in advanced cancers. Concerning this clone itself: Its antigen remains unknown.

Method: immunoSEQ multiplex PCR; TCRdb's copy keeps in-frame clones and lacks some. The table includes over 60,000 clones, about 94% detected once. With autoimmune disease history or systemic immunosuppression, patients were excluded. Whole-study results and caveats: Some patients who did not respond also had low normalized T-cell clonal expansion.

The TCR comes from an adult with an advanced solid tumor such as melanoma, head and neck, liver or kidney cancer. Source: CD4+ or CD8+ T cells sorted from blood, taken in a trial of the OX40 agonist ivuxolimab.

The CDR3 sequence is CASSQRSGVNTEAFF. The CDR3 bases are TGCGCCAGCAGCCAAAGATCAGGGGTCAACACTGAAGCTTTCTTT. The chain recombines TRBV4-1 with TRBJ1-1; possible D gene TRBD1, 6 bases. The CDR3 has 15 residues. Trimming shortened V by 2 bases and J by 2 bases, and 12 bases separated the two germline ends. Germline V gene lookup returns CDR1 MGHRA and CDR2 YSYEKL.